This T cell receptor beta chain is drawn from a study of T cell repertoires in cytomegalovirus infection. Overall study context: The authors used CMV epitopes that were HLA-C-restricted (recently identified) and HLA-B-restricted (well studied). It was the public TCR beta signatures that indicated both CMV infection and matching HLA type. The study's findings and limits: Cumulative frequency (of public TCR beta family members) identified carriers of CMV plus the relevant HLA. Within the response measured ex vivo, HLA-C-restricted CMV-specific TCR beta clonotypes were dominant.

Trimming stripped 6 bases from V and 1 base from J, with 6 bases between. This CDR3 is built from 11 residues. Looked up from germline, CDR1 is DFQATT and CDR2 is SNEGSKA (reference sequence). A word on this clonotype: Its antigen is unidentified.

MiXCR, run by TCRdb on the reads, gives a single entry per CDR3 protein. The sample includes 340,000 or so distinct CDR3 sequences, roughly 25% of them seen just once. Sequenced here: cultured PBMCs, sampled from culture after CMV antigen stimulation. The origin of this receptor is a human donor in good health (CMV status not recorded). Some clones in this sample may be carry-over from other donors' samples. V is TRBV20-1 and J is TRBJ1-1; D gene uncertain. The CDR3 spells CSAGENTEAFF. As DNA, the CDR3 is TGCAGTGCCGGAGAGAACACTGAAGCTTTCTTT.